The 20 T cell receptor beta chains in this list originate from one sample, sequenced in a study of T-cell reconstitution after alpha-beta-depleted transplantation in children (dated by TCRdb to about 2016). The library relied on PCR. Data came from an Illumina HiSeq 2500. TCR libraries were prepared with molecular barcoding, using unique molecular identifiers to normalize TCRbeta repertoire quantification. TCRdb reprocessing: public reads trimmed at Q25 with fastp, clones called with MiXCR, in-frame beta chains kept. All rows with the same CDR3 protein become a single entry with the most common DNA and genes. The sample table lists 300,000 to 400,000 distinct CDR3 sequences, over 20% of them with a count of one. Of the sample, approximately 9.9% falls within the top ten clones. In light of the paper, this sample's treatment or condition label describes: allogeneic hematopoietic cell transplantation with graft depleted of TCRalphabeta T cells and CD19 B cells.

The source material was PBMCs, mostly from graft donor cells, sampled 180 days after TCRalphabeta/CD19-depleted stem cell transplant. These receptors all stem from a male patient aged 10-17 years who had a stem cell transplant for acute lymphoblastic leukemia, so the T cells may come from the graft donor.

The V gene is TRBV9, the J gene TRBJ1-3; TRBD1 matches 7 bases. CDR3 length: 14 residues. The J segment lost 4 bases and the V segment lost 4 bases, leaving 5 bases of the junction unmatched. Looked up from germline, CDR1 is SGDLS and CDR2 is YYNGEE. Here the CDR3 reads CASSLRGQGNTIYF. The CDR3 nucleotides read TGTGCCAGCAGCTTAAGGGGGCAAGGAAACACCATATATTTT.

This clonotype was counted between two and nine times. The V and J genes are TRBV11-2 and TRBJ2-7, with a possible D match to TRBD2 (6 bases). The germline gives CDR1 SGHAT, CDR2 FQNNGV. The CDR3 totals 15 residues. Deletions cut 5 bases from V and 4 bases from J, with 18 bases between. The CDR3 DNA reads TGTGCCAGCAGCCCCGTGATGGGGGGTTGGTACGAGCAGTACTTC. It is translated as CASSPVMGGWYEQYF. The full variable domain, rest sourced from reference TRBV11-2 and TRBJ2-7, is EAGVAQSPRYKIIEKRQSVAFWCNPISGHATLYWYQQILGQGPKLLIQFQNNGVVDDSQLPKDRFSAERLKGVDSTLKIQPAKLEDSAVYLCASSPVMGGWYEQYFGPGTRLTVT.

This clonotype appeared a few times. In DNA form, the CDR3 reads TGCGCCAGCAGCTTGTATCAACGACCGGACGCAGCGGCCAATGAGCAGTTCTTC. Residues: CASSLYQRPDAAANEQFF. The chain couples TRBV5-1 to TRBJ2-1; D is perhaps TRBD2 (5 bases). The V end was cut by 1 base, the J end by 6 bases, with 23 bases between. The germline V gene encodes CDR1 SGHRS and CDR2 YFSETQ. The CDR3 consists of 18 residues.

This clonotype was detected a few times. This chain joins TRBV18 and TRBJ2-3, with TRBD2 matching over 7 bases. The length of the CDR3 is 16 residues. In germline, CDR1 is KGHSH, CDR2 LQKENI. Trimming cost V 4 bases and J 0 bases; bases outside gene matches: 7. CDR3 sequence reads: CASSLRENPSTDTQYF. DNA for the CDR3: TGTGCCAGCTCACTGCGGGAGAACCCGAGCACAGATACGCAGTATTTT.

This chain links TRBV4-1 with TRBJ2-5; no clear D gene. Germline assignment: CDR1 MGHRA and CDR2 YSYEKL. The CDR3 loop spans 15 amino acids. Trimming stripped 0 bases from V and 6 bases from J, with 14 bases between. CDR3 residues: CASSQDITGPKTQYF. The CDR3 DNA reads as TGCGCCAGCAGCCAAGATATTACGGGTCCGAAGACCCAGTACTTC.

The CDR3 DNA is TGTGCCAGCAGCCAAGATCTCCCACCAGCCAAAAACATTCAGTACTTC. Amino acids: CASSQDLPPAKNIQYF. The rearrangement links TRBV4-2 to TRBJ2-4; D is unclear. Per germline, CDR1 LGHNA and CDR2 YNFKEQ. Trimming left V 0 bases short and J 0 bases short, with 9 bases between. The CDR3 has 16 residues.

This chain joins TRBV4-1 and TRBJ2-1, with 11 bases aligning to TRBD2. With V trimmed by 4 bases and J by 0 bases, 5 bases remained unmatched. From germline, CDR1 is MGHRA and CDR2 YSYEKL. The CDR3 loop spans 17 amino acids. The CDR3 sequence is CASSPRTSGRSYNEQFF. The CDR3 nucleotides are TGCGCCAGCAGCCCAAGGACTAGCGGGCGCTCCTACAATGAGCAGTTCTTC.

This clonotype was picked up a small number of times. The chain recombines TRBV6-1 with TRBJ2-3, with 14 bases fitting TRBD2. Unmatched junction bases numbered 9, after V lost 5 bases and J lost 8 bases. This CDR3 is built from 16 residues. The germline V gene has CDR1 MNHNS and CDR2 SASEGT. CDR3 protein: CASSRGTSGSTSTQYF. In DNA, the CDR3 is TGTGCCAGCAGTCGCGGGACTAGCGGGAGTACTAGTACGCAGTATTTT.

In DNA, the CDR3 is TGTGCCAGCAGCTTAGATTCCCCTTGGTCGGGACAGGGGTTCCACGAGCAGTACTTC. Its translation is CASSLDSPWSGQGFHEQYF. The V gene is TRBV7-6, the J gene TRBJ2-7; the match to TRBD1 covers 10 bases. V gave up 1 base and J gave up 5 bases; unmatched junction bases: 17. This CDR3 comprises 19 residues. CDR1 and CDR2 from the germline V gene are SGHVS and FNYEAQ.

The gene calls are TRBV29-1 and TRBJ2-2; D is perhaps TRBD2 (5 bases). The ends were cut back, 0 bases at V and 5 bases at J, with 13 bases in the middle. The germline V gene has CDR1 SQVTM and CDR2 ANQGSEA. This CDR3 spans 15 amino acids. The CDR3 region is CSVEDEKRRTGELFF. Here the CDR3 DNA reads TGCAGCGTTGAAGATGAGAAGCGGAGGACCGGGGAGCTGTTTTTT.

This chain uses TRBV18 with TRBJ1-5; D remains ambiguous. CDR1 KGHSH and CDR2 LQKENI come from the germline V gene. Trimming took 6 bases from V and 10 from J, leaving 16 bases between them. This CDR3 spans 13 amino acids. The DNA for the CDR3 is TGTGCCAGCTCTCCGCCTGGCCAAAGTCCCCAGCATTTT. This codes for CASSPPGQSPQHF.

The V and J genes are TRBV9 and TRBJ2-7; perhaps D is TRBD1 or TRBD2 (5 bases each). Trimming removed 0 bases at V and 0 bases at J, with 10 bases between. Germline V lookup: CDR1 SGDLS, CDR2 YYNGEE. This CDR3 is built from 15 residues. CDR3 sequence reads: CASSVEPGSSYEQYF. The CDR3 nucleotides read TGTGCCAGCAGCGTAGAGCCAGGGAGCTCCTACGAGCAGTACTTC.

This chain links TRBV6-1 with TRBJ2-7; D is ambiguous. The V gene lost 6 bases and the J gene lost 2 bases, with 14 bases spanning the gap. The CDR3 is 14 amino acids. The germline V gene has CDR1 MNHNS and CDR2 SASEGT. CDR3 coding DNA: TGTGCCAGCAGGGGGTCGACACTACCCTACGAGCAGTACTTC. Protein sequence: CASRGSTLPYEQYF.

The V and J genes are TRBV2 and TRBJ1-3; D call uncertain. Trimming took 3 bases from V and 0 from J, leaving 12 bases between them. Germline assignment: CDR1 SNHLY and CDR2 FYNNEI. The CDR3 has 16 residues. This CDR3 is CASSDSIALSGNTIYF. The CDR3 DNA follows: TGTGCCAGCAGTGATAGTATTGCGCTCTCTGGAAACACCATATATTTT.

CDR3 region: CASSPEGLGDEQFF. The CDR3 bases are TGTGCCAGCAGCCCGGAGGGCCTCGGGGATGAGCAGTTCTTC. This chain links TRBV11-2 with TRBJ2-1; a weak D match, TRBD2 (6 bases). Trimming removed 5 bases from V and 8 bases from J, with 16 bases in between. Germline CDR1 and CDR2: SGHAT and FQNNGV. The CDR3 consists of 14 residues. The whole variable domain, filled in from reference TRBV11-2 and TRBJ2-1, reads EAGVAQSPRYKIIEKRQSVAFWCNPISGHATLYWYQQILGQGPKLLIQFQNNGVVDDSQLPKDRFSAERLKGVDSTLKIQPAKLEDSAVYLCASSPEGLGDEQFFGPGTRLTVL.

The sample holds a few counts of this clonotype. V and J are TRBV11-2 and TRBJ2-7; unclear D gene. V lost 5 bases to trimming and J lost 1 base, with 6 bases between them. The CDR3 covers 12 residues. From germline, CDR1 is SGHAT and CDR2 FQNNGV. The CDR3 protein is CASSVGSYEQYF. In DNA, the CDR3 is TGTGCCAGCAGCGTCGGTTCCTACGAGCAGTACTTC.

The CDR3: CASSHRPSSYNEQFF. As DNA, the CDR3 is TGTGCCAGCAGCCACCGCCCGAGCTCCTACAATGAGCAGTTCTTC. The chain employs TRBV11-3 and TRBJ2-1; D gene uncertain. The CDR3 has 15 residues. Trimming left V 5 bases short and J 0 bases short, with 11 bases between. Germline V gene sequence: CDR1 SGHNT, CDR2 YENEEA.

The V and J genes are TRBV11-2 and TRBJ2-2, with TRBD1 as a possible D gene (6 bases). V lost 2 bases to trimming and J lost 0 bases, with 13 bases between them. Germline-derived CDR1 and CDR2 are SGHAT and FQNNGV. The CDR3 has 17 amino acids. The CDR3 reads CASSLSRGRTNTGELFF. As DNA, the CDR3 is TGTGCCAGCAGCTTAAGCAGGGGTCGGACGAACACCGGGGAGCTGTTTTTT.

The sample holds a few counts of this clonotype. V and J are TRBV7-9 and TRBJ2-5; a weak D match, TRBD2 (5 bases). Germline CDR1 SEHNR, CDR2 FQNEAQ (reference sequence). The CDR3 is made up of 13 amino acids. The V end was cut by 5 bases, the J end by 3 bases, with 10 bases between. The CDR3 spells CASSKLEEETQYF. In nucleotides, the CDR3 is TGTGCCAGCAGCAAACTGGAGGAAGAGACCCAGTACTTC.

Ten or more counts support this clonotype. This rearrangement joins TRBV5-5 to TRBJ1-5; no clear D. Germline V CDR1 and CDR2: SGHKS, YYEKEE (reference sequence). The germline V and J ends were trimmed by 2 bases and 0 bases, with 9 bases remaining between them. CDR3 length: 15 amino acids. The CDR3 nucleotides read TGTGCCAGCAGCTTTACCTCACCTAGCAATCAGCCCCAGCATTTT. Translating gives CASSFTSPSNQPQHF.